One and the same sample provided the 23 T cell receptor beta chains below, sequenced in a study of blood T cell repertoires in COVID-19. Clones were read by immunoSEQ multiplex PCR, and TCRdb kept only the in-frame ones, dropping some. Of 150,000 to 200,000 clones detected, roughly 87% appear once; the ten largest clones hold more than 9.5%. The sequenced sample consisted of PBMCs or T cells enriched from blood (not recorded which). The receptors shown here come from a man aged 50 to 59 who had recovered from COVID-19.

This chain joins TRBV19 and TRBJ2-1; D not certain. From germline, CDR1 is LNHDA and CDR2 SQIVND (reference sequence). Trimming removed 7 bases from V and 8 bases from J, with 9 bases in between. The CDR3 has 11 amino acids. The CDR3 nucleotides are TGTGCCAGTACCGATGGAGATGAGCAGTTCTTC. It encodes CASTDGDEQFF.

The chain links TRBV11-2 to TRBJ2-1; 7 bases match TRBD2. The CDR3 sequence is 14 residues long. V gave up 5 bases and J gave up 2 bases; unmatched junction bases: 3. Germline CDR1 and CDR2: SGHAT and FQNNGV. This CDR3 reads CASSLGRAYNEQFF. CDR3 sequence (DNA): TGTGCCAGCAGCCTAGGGAGGGCCTACAATGAGCAGTTCTTC.

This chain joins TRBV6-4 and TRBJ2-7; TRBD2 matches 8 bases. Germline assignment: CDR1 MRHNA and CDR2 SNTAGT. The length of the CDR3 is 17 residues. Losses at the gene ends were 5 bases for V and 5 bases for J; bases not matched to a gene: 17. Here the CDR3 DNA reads TGTGCCAGCAGTTCCTATAGACTAGCGATTGGTGCGAACGAGCAGTACTTC. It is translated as CASSSYRLAIGANEQYF.

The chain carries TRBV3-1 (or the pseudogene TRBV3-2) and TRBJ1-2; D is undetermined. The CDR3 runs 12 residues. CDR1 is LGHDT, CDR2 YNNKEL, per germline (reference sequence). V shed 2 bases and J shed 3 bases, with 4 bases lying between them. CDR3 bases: TGTGCCAGCAGCCAAAGAGACTATGGCTACACCTTC. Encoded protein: CASSQRDYGYTF.

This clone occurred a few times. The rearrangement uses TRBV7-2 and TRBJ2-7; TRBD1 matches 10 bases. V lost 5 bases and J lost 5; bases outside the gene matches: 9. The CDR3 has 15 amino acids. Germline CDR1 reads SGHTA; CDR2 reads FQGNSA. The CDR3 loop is CASSATGQGTNEQYF. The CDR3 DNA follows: TGTGCCAGCAGCGCAACGGGACAGGGGACCAACGAGCAGTACTTC.

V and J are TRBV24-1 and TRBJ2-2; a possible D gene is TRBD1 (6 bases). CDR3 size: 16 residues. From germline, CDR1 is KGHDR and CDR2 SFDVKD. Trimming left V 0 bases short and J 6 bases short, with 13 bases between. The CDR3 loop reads CATSDLGTPTPGELFF. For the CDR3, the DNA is TGTGCCACCAGTGATTTGGGGACACCAACACCCGGGGAGCTGTTTTTT.

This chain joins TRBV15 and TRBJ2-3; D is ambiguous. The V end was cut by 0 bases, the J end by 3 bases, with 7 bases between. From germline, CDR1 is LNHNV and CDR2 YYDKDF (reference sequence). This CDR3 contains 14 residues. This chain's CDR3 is CATSRDHATDTQYF. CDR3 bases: TGTGCCACCAGCAGAGATCATGCGACAGATACGCAGTATTTT.

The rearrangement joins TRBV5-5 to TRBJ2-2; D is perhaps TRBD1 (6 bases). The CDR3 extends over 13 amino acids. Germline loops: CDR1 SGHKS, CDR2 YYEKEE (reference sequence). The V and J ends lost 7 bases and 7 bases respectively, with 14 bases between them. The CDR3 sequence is CASSTGLGGELFF. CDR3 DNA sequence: TGTGCCAGCTCGACAGGATTAGGCGGGGAGCTGTTTTTT.

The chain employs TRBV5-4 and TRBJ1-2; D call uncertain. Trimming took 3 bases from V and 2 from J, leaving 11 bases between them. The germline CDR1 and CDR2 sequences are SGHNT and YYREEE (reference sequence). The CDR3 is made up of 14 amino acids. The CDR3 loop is CASSSSGSNYGYTF. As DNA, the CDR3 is TGTGCCAGCAGCTCCTCGGGGTCCAACTATGGCTACACCTTC. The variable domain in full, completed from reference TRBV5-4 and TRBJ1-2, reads ETGVTQSPTHLIKTRGQQVTLRCSSQSGHNTVSWYQQALGQGPQFIFQYYREEENGRGNFPPRFSGLQFPNYSSELNVNALELDDSALYLCASSSSGSNYGYTFGSGTRLTVV.

CDR3 residues: CASSEIGETQYF. The CDR3 region has the DNA TGTGCCAGCAGTGAGATCGGAGAGACCCAGTACTTC. The chain joins TRBV25-1 to TRBJ2-5, with unresolved D. This CDR3 is 12 amino acids long. Germline lookup yields CDR1 MGHDK and CDR2 SYGVNS. Trimming pared 3 bases from V and 4 bases from J, leaving 6 bases between.

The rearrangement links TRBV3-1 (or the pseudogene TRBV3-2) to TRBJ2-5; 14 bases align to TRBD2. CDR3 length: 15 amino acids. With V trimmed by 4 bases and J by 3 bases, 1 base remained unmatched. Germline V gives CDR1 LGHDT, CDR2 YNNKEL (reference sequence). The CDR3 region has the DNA TGTGCCAGCAGCCCGGGACTAGCGGGAGAAGAGACCCAGTACTTC. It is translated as CASSPGLAGEETQYF.

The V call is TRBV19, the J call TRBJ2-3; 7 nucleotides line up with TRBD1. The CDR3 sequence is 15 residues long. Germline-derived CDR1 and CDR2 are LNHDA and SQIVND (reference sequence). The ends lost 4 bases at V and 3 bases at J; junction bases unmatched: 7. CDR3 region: CASSRGQPGTDTQYF. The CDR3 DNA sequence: TGTGCCAGTAGTAGGGGACAGCCGGGAACAGATACGCAGTATTTT.

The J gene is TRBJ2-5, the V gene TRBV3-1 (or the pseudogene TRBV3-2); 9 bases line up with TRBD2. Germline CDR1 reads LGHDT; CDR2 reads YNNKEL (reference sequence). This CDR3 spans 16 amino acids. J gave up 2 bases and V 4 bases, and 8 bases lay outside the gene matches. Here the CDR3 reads CASSPPGLAGQETQYF. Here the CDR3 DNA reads TGTGCCAGCAGCCCCCCGGGTCTAGCGGGACAAGAGACCCAGTACTTC.

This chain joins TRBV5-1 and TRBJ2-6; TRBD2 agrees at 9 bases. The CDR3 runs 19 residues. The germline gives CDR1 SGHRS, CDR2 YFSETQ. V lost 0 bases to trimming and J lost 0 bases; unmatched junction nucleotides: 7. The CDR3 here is CASSLVAGVIGSGANVLTF. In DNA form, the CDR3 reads TGCGCCAGCAGCTTGGTAGCGGGAGTAATAGGCTCTGGGGCCAACGTCCTGACTTTC.

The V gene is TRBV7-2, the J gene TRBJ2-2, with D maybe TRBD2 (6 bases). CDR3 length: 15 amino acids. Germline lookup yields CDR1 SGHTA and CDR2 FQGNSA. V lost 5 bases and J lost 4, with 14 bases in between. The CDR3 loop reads CASSRDFLTTGELFF. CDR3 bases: TGTGCCAGCAGCCGGGACTTCCTGACCACCGGGGAGCTGTTTTTT. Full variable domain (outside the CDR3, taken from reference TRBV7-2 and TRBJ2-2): GAGVSQSPSNKVTEKGKDVELRCDPISGHTALYWYRQSLGQGLEFLIYFQGNSAPDKSGLPSDRFSAERTGGSVSTLTIQRTQQEDSAVYLCASSRDFLTTGELFFGEGSRLTVL.

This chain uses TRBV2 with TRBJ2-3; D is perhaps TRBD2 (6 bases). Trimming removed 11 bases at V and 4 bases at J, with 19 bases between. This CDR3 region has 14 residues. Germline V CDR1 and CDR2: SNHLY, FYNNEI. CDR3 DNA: TGTGCCTCAGCGGCTAGCGAGTGGGCAGATACGCAGTATTTT. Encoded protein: CASAASEWADTQYF.

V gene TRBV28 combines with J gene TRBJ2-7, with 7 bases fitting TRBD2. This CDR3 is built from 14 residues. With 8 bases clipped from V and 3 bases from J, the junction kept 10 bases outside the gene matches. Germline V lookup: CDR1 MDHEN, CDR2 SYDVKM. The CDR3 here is CASGTSGTLYEQYF. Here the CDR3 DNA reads TGTGCCAGCGGTACAAGCGGGACTCTCTACGAGCAGTACTTC.

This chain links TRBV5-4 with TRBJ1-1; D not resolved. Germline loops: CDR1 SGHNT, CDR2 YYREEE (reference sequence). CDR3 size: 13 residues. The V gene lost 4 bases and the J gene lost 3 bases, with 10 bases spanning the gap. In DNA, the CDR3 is TGTGCCAGCAGCCCATCGGTAGACACTGAAGCTTTCTTT. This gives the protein CASSPSVDTEAFF.

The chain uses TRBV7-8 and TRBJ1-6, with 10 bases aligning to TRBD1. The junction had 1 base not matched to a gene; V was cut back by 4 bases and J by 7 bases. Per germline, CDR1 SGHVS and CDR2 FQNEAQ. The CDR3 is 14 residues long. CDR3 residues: CASSSGQGNSPLHF. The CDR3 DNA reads TGTGCCAGCAGCTCGGGACAGGGGAATTCACCCCTCCACTTT.

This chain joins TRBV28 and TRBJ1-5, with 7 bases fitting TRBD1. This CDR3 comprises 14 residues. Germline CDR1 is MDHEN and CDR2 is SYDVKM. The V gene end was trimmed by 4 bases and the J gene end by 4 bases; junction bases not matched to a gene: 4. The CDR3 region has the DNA TGTGCCAGCAGTTCCAGGGGGACGAATCAGCCCCAGCATTTT. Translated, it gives CASSSRGTNQPQHF.

The CDR3 region is CASSPLAVDTQYF. The CDR3 DNA follows: TGTGCCAGCAGCCCCCTAGCTGTGGATACGCAGTATTTT. This chain uses TRBV3-1 (or the pseudogene TRBV3-2) with TRBJ2-3; perhaps TRBD2 as D (5 bases). V lost 4 bases to trimming and J lost 6 bases, with 11 bases between them. The CDR3 contains 13 residues. Germline V lookup: CDR1 LGHDT, CDR2 YNNKEL (reference sequence).

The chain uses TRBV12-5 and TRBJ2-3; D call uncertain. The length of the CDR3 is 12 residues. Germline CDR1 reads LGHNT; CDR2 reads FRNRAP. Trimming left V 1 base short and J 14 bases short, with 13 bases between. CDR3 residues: CASGLDLRVTYF. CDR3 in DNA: TGTGCTAGTGGTTTGGACCTTCGGGTGACGTATTTT.

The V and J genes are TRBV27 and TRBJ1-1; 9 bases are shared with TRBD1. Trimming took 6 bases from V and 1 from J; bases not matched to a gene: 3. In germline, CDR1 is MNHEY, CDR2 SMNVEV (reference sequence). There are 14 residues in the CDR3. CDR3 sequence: CASRDRGSNTEAFF. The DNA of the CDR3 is TGTGCCAGCAGGGACAGGGGCTCGAACACTGAAGCTTTCTTT.